Listed here are 15 T cell receptor beta chains from one sample, sequenced in a study of blood T cell repertoires in COVID-19. TCRdb's copy holds only in-frame clones and misses some; the assay was immunoSEQ multiplex PCR. The table records a few hundred thousand clones, approximately 85% of them present only once. Specimen: peripheral blood. These receptors were collected from a human donor in a cohort sampled during active COVID-19.

V usage is TRBV7-9 and J usage is TRBJ1-3; tentative D call: TRBD1 (5 bases). CDR1 and CDR2 from the germline V gene are SEHNR and FQNEAQ (reference sequence). V was cut by 5 bases and J by 0 bases, with 14 bases left in between. The CDR3 contains 16 residues. CDR3 nucleotide sequence: TGTGCCAGCAGCGTGACACAGGACATCTCTGGAAACACCATATATTTT. Translated: CASSVTQDISGNTIYF.

V usage is TRBV11-3 and J usage is TRBJ2-2, with a weak D call TRBD1 (6 bases). Germline CDR1 reads SGHNT; CDR2 reads YENEEA. Trimming cost V 5 bases and J 4 bases, with 14 bases left between them. This CDR3 spans 15 amino acids. The CDR3 DNA follows: TGTGCCAGCAGCCTGGACAGTTGGATCACCGGGGAGCTGTTTTTT. Translation gives CASSLDSWITGELFF.

The rearrangement uses TRBV4-1 and TRBJ2-3, with 14 nucleotides matching TRBD2. Germline lookup yields CDR1 MGHRA and CDR2 YSYEKL. V lost 7 bases and J lost 5; bases outside the gene matches: 14. The CDR3 is 18 residues long. The CDR3 is CASKGLAGVKGPLDTQYF. The DNA of the CDR3 is TGCGCCAGCAAGGGACTAGCGGGGGTTAAGGGGCCCTTAGATACGCAGTATTTT.

V and J are TRBV5-6 and TRBJ1-4; 7 nucleotides match TRBD1. This CDR3 has 16 amino acids. The V gene end was trimmed by 5 bases and the J gene end by 5 bases; junction bases not matched to a gene: 12. Germline loops: CDR1 SGHDT, CDR2 YYEEEE. CDR3 nucleotides: TGTGCCAGCAGTAGACAGGGTTTGACGACAAATGAAAAACTGTTTTTT. Amino acid sequence: CASSRQGLTTNEKLFF.

CDR3 loop: CASSYGVGYTF. The DNA of the CDR3 is TGTGCCAGCAGTTACGGGGTTGGCTACACCTTC. The chain recombines TRBV12-3 or TRBV12-4 with TRBJ1-2; D is unresolved. Trimming took 4 bases from V and 7 from J, leaving 7 bases between them. The CDR3 covers 11 residues.

This chain links TRBV5-1 with TRBJ2-7, with 9 bases that match TRBD1. CDR1 SGHRS and CDR2 YFSETQ come from the germline V gene. Trimming took 0 bases from V and 1 from J; bases not matched to a gene: 2. The CDR3 spans 15 residues. CDR3 sequence reads: CASSLVGTGSYEQYF. CDR3 in DNA: TGCGCCAGCAGCTTGGTTGGGACAGGGTCCTACGAGCAGTACTTC.

The genes are TRBV12-3 or TRBV12-4 and TRBJ2-2, with D possibly being TRBD1 (6 bases). CDR3 size: 12 residues. Trimming removed 4 bases from V and 6 bases from J, with 6 bases in between. The CDR3 loop reads CASSWTAGELFF. The DNA for the CDR3 is TGTGCCAGCAGTTGGACAGCCGGGGAGCTGTTTTTT.

This clone was counted a single time. This chain connects TRBV5-1 to TRBJ1-1, with 12 positions matching TRBD1. Germline V gene sequence: CDR1 SGHRS, CDR2 YFSETQ. This CDR3 comprises 17 residues. With V trimmed by 0 bases and J by 4 bases, 7 bases remained unmatched. The CDR3 protein is CASSLVPGQGAGTEAFF. The CDR3 coding sequence is TGCGCCAGCAGCTTGGTCCCGGGACAGGGGGCCGGCACTGAAGCTTTCTTT.

The chain employs TRBV13 and TRBJ2-7, with 8 positions matching TRBD1. Germline V lookup: CDR1 PRHDT, CDR2 FYEKMQ (reference sequence). V shed 5 bases and J 5 bases; nucleotides not matched to a gene: 11. The CDR3 is 15 residues long. CDR3 coding DNA: TGTGCCAGCAGCGATATGACAGGGGTGGGGGACGAGCAGTACTTC. Translated, it gives CASSDMTGVGDEQYF.

This clone was seen a single time. The chain carries TRBV7-9 and TRBJ1-1; tentatively, D is TRBD1 (5 bases). Trimming took 5 bases from V and 2 from J, leaving 12 bases between them. The CDR3 has 14 residues. In germline, CDR1 is SEHNR, CDR2 FQNEAQ (reference sequence). CDR3 bases: TGTGCCAGCAGCCGGGGGACGGCAAACACTGAAGCTTTCTTT. This sequence encodes CASSRGTANTEAFF.

This clone was observed once. CDR3 loop: CASSPLPRGDAKDTQYF. CDR3 in DNA: TGTGCCAGCAGCCCTCTACCCCGGGGGGACGCCAAGGATACGCAGTATTTT. The chain carries TRBV7-3 and TRBJ2-3; 7 bases match TRBD2. The germline V gene encodes CDR1 SGHTA and CDR2 FQGTGA. This CDR3 is 17 amino acids long. V trimming: 5 bases; J trimming: 6 bases; junction bases outside the gene matches: 17.

The rearrangement links TRBV6-1 to TRBJ2-7; no clear D gene. CDR3 length: 15 residues. Deletions cut 2 bases from V and 5 bases from J, with 16 bases between. The V gene's germline CDR1 is MNHNS and CDR2 SASEGT. The CDR3 spells CASSESVSLVHEQYF. The CDR3 nucleotides read TGTGCCAGCAGTGAATCGGTAAGCCTCGTCCACGAGCAGTACTTC.

The chain has TRBV27 and TRBJ2-7; a possible D gene is TRBD1 (6 bases). Per germline, CDR1 MNHEY and CDR2 SMNVEV (reference sequence). The CDR3 consists of 16 residues. V shed 4 bases and J shed 3 bases, with 19 bases lying between them. The CDR3 sequence: CASSSSLQDSYYEQYF. The CDR3 DNA is TGTGCCAGCAGTTCATCCCTGCAGGACAGCTACTACGAGCAGTACTTC.

The J gene is TRBJ2-3, the V gene TRBV9; D ambiguous. The CDR3 is 16 amino acids. The V gene lost 0 bases and the J gene lost 0 bases, with 11 bases spanning the gap. Germline CDR1 reads SGDLS; CDR2 reads YYNGEE. Here the CDR3 reads CASSVVGSTSTDTQYF. Written as DNA, the CDR3 is TGTGCCAGCAGCGTAGTGGGCTCCACTAGCACAGATACGCAGTATTTT.

The rearrangement uses TRBV6-5 and TRBJ2-7; 8 bases are a match to TRBD1. CDR1 and CDR2 (germline): MNHEY, SVGAGI. J gave up 5 bases and V 8 bases, and 11 bases lay outside the gene matches. The CDR3 runs 14 residues. The CDR3 region has the DNA TGTGCCAGCCAACTCCAGGGGGCTGCCAACGAGCAGTACTTC. Translating gives CASQLQGAANEQYF.